This passage covers 20 T cell receptor beta chains from one sample sequenced in a study of cytomegalovirus exposure and HLA in healthy donors. The PCR ran on 60 Vbeta and 13 Jbeta primers. Sequencing used immunoSEQ multiplex PCR; TCRdb keeps in-frame clones, though not all of them. The sample yields 150,000 to 200,000 clones, roughly 85% seen once. The sample was PBMCs. These receptors all come from a man between 18 and 29 years old in good health and CMV-seropositive.

This chain connects TRBV29-1 to TRBJ2-2; 10 bases match TRBD1. From germline, CDR1 is SQVTM and CDR2 ANQGSEA. V trimming: 5 bases; J trimming: 4 bases; junction bases outside the gene matches: 7. CDR3 length: 15 amino acids. In nucleotides, the CDR3 is TGCAGCGTTACCATATGGGACAGGGGCACCGGGGAGCTGTTTTTT. It translates to CSVTIWDRGTGELFF.

The chain couples TRBV5-4 to TRBJ2-3; 9 nucleotides align to TRBD1. This CDR3 has 15 amino acids. Germline CDR1 and CDR2: SGHNT and YYREEE (reference sequence). V lost 0 bases to trimming and J lost 6 bases; unmatched junction nucleotides: 5. The CDR3 sequence: CASSLEQGAWDTQYF. Here the CDR3 DNA reads TGTGCCAGCAGCTTGGAACAGGGGGCGTGGGATACGCAGTATTTT.

This clone occurred a few times. J is TRBJ1-5 and V is TRBV10-3; the match to TRBD1 covers 10 bases. Trimming removed 8 bases from V and 1 base from J; junction bases left unmatched: 2. Germline CDR1 is ENHRY and CDR2 is SYGVKD. The CDR3 has 14 residues. The CDR3 is CAIGTGESNQPQHF. The CDR3, as DNA: TGTGCCATCGGGACAGGGGAAAGCAATCAGCCCCAGCATTTT.

The rearrangement links TRBV5-4 to TRBJ2-7; D possibly corresponds to TRBD1 (5 bases). The germline gives CDR1 SGHNT, CDR2 YYREEE (reference sequence). This CDR3 contains 15 residues. Trimming removed 4 bases from V and 1 base from J, with 15 bases in between. The CDR3 protein is CASSQKGSGSYEQYF. CDR3 DNA sequence: TGTGCCAGCAGCCAAAAGGGGTCAGGGTCCTACGAGCAGTACTTC.

This chain joins TRBV11-3 and TRBJ2-1; D is possibly TRBD2 (6 bases). Germline CDR1 SGHNT, CDR2 YENEEA. The CDR3 totals 16 residues. The V end was cut by 0 bases, the J end by 4 bases, with 13 bases between. The CDR3: CASSLDPVAGYNEQFF. DNA for the CDR3: TGTGCCAGCAGCTTAGATCCAGTCGCGGGATACAATGAGCAGTTCTTC.

In nucleotides, the CDR3 is TGCGCCAGCAGCTTGGGTATCGGGACAGGACCCTACGAGCAGTACTTC. It specifies CASSLGIGTGPYEQYF. V is TRBV5-1 and J is TRBJ2-7; 8 bases agree with TRBD1. V dropped 0 bases and J dropped 2; count of bases not matched to a gene: 7. The CDR3 consists of 16 residues. The germline V gene encodes CDR1 SGHRS and CDR2 YFSETQ.

This chain connects TRBV18 to TRBJ1-2; no definite D call. The CDR3 covers 16 residues. Germline V gene sequence: CDR1 KGHSH, CDR2 LQKENI. Trimming shortened V by 1 base and J by 7 bases, and 19 bases separated the two germline ends. The CDR3 loop is CASSPQPSGTSSGYTF. DNA of the CDR3: TGTGCCAGCTCACCACAACCCTCTGGTACGTCGAGTGGCTACACCTTC.

V is TRBV7-9 and J is TRBJ1-4; 7 nucleotides align to TRBD1. This CDR3 has 15 amino acids. Germline V lookup: CDR1 SEHNR, CDR2 FQNEAQ (reference sequence). V dropped 2 bases and J dropped 8; count of bases not matched to a gene: 8. The CDR3 loop reads CASSLSSGGEEKLFF. The CDR3 DNA reads TGTGCCAGCAGCTTATCATCAGGGGGAGAGGAAAAACTGTTTTTT.

The gene calls are TRBV6-5 and TRBJ2-1, with TRBD1 matching over 8 bases. V dropped 5 bases and J dropped 3; count of bases not matched to a gene: 3. Germline CDR1 reads MNHEY; CDR2 reads SVGAGI. The CDR3 is 14 amino acids. Here the CDR3 DNA reads TGTGCCAGCAGTAGACAGGGGAACTACAATGAGCAGTTCTTC. Translated: CASSRQGNYNEQFF.

The V gene is TRBV7-2, the J gene TRBJ2-2; D is possibly TRBD1 (5 bases). Germline CDR1 is SGHTA and CDR2 is FQGNSA. The CDR3 spans 19 residues. Between the trimmed V and J ends, which lost 5 bases and 7 bases, there was a span of 29 bases. This chain's CDR3 is CASSLSLKDPRQLSGELFF. In DNA form, the CDR3 reads TGTGCCAGCAGCCTTTCACTCAAGGACCCGAGACAGCTAAGCGGGGAGCTGTTTTTT.

The V and J genes are TRBV9 and TRBJ1-2; the match to TRBD1 covers 11 bases. The V gene end was trimmed by 4 bases and the J gene end by 4 bases; junction bases not matched to a gene: 9. Germline V gene sequence: CDR1 SGDLS, CDR2 YYNGEE. The length of the CDR3 is 16 residues. CDR3 sequence reads: CASSPGGQGGPYGYTF. The DNA of the CDR3 is TGTGCCAGCAGCCCCGGGGGACAGGGGGGCCCCTATGGCTACACCTTC.

V and J are TRBV4-1 and TRBJ2-7; 10 nucleotides agree with TRBD1. The V and J ends lost 6 bases and 6 bases, in that order; junction bases with no gene match: 14. The CDR3 length is 16 residues. The germline gives CDR1 MGHRA, CDR2 YSYEKL. Written as DNA, the CDR3 is TGCGCCAGCAGTCGAGAGTTAGGGACAGGGGTATCCGAGCAGTACTTC. Translated, it gives CASSRELGTGVSEQYF.

Regarding this clone: The same CDR3 also results from other DNA sequences found in this sample. The chain is built from TRBV27 and TRBJ2-7, with TRBD1 as a possible D gene (5 bases). The CDR3 length is 13 residues. CDR1 is MNHEY and CDR2 is SMNVEV in the germline V gene (reference sequence). V lost 2 bases, J lost 2 bases, and 7 bases lay in between. CDR3 in amino acids: CASSLGRAYEQYF. The CDR3 nucleotides read TGTGCCAGCAGTTTAGGCAGGGCCTACGAGCAGTACTTC.

The chain has TRBV19 and TRBJ2-7; TRBD1 aligns across 7 bases. The J segment lost 4 bases and the V segment lost 5 bases, leaving 11 bases of the junction unmatched. This CDR3 comprises 15 residues. Germline CDR1 is LNHDA and CDR2 is SQIVND (reference sequence). The DNA of the CDR3 is TGTGCCAGTAGTCAACCCGGGACAGCACTATACGAGCAGTACTTC. It encodes CASSQPGTALYEQYF.

The DNA of the CDR3 is TGTGCCAGCAGTGAGACAGGCTACGAGCAGTACTTC. This encodes CASSETGYEQYF. This rearrangement joins TRBV6-1 to TRBJ2-7; tentative D call: TRBD1 (6 bases). The CDR3 contains 12 residues. V gave up 3 bases and J gave up 3 bases, with 6 bases separating them. CDR1 is MNHNS and CDR2 is SASEGT in the germline V gene.

The V call is TRBV4-3, the J call TRBJ1-2, with D tentatively TRBD1 (6 bases). Deletions cut 4 bases from V and 2 bases from J, with 11 bases between. The CDR3 totals 14 residues. Germline V gene sequence: CDR1 LGHNA, CDR2 YSLEER. The CDR3 loop is CASSLRTVNYGYTF. The CDR3 coding sequence is TGCGCCAGCAGCCTCAGGACAGTCAACTATGGCTACACCTTC.

The chain has TRBV11-2 and TRBJ2-5; TRBD2 might be the D (5 bases). The CDR3 extends over 16 amino acids. The germline gives CDR1 SGHAT, CDR2 FQNNGV. V lost 6 bases and J lost 0, with 17 bases in between. CDR3 loop: CASSAGIRHNQETQYF. In DNA form, the CDR3 reads TGTGCCAGCAGTGCCGGGATCCGGCACAACCAAGAGACCCAGTACTTC.

This chain uses TRBV5-5 with TRBJ1-4, with 9 bases that match TRBD1. There are 15 residues in the CDR3. Trimming took 0 bases from V and 8 from J; bases not matched to a gene: 5. Germline V CDR1 and CDR2: SGHKS, YYEKEE (reference sequence). The DNA for the CDR3 is TGTGCCAGCAGCTTGGCCGGGACAGGGCGAGAAAAACTGTTTTTT. Amino acids: CASSLAGTGREKLFF.

The chain recombines TRBV5-4 with TRBJ2-7, with D possibly being TRBD2 (5 bases). With 9 bases removed from V and 2 bases from J, the gap between germline ends came to 18 bases. CDR1 and CDR2 from the germline V gene are SGHNT and YYREEE (reference sequence). This CDR3 is built from 14 residues. This CDR3 is CATQTSTAAYEQYF. As DNA, the CDR3 is TGTGCCACCCAGACTTCTACAGCGGCCTACGAGCAGTACTTC.

V gene TRBV6-5 combines with J gene TRBJ1-2; tentative D call: TRBD1 (5 bases). The V gene's germline CDR1 is MNHEY and CDR2 SVGAGI. CDR3 length equals 15 residues. The germline V and J ends were trimmed by 2 bases and 8 bases, with 18 bases remaining between them. The CDR3 DNA sequence: TGTGCCAGCAGTTACGGCCGGACACCCTTCGGCGGCTACACCTTC. It translates to CASSYGRTPFGGYTF.